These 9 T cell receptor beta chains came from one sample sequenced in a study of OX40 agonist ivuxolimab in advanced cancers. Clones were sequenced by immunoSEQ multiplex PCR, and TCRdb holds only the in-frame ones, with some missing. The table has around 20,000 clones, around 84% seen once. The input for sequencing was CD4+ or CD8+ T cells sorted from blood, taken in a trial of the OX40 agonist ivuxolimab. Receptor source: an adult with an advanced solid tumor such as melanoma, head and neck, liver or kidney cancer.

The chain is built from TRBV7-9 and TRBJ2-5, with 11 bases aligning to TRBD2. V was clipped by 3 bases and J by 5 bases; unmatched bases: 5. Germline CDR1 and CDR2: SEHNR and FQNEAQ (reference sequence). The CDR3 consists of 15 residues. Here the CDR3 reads CASSFPTSGNETQYF. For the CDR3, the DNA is TGTGCCAGCAGCTTTCCGACTAGCGGGAATGAGACCCAGTACTTC.

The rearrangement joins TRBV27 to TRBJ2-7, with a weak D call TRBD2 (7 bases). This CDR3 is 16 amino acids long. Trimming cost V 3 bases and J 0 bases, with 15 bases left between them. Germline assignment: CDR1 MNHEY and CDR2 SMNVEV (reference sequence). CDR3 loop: CASSLVGGGSSYEQYF. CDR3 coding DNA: TGTGCCAGCAGTTTGGTGGGAGGGGGTAGCTCCTACGAGCAGTACTTC.

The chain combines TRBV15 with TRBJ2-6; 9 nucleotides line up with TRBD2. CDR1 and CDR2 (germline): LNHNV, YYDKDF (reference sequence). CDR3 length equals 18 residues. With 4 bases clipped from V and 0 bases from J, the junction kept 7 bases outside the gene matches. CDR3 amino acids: CATSIGLASYSGANVLTF. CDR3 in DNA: TGTGCCACCAGCATAGGACTAGCGTCTTACTCTGGGGCCAACGTCCTGACTTTC.

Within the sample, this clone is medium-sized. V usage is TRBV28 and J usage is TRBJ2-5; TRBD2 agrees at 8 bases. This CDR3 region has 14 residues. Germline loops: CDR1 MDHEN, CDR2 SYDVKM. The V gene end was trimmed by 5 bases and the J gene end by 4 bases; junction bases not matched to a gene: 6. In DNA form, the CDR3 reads TGTGCCAGCAGTCCAGCGGGAGCGGGAGAGACCCAGTACTTC. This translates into CASSPAGAGETQYF.

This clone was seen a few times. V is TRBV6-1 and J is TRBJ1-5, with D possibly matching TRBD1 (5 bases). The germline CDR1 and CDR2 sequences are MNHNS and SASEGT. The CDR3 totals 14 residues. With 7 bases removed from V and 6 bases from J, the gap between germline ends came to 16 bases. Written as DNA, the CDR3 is TGTGCCAGCAAACCAGGCGGGGGGGTTCAGCCCCAGCATTTT. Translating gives CASKPGGGVQPQHF.

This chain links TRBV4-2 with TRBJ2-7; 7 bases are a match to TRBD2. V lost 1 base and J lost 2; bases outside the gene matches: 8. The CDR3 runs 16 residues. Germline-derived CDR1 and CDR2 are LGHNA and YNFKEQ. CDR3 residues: CASSQGSSGSTYEQYF. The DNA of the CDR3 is TGTGCCAGCAGCCAAGGGAGTAGCGGGTCCACCTACGAGCAGTACTTC.

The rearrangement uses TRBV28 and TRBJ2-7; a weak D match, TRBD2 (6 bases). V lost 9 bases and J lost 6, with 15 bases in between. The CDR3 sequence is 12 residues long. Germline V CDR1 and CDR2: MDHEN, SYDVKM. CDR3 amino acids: CASQSISGEQYF. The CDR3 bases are TGTGCCAGTCAGAGTATTAGCGGCGAGCAGTACTTC.

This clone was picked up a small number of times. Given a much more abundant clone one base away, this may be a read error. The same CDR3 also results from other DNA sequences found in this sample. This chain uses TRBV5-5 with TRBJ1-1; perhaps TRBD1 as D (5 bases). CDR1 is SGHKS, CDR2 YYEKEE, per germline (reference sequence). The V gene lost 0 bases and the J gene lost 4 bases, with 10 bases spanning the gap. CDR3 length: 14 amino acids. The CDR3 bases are TGTGCCAGCAGCTTGGTAGCAGGGATCACTGAAGCTTTCTTT. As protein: CASSLVAGITEAFF.

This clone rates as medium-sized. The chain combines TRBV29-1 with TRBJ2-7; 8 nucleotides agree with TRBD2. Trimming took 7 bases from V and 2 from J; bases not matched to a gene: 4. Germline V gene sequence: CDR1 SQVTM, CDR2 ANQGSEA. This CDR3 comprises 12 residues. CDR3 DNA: TGCAGCGCTTTGACTAGCGCCTACGAGCAGTACTTC. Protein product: CSALTSAYEQYF.